Shown below are 11 T cell receptor beta chains from a single sample sequenced in a study of cytomegalovirus exposure and HLA in healthy donors. This PCR relied on a set of 60 Vbeta primers and 13 Jbeta primers. Here immunoSEQ multiplex PCR was the method, and the copy in TCRdb shows in-frame clones only, minus some. The sample shows 120,000 to 150,000 clones, around three quarters of them seen only once. The sequencing sample was made of PBMCs. The source is a woman aged 40 to 50 in good health and CMV-seronegative.

A single count supports this clone. The rearrangement joins TRBV19 to TRBJ2-1, with TRBD2 matching over 8 bases. This CDR3 region has 14 residues. The J segment lost 10 bases and the V segment lost 7 bases, leaving 12 bases of the junction unmatched. Germline V CDR1 and CDR2: LNHDA, SQIVND (reference sequence). The CDR3 DNA reads as TGTGCCAGTACTTCGCTGTTGACGGGAGGGGAGCAGTTCTTC. Translation: CASTSLLTGGEQFF.

The genes are TRBV4-1 and TRBJ1-1; D perhaps matches TRBD1 (5 bases). Germline V CDR1 and CDR2: MGHRA, YSYEKL. Trimming pared 5 bases from V and 1 base from J, leaving 14 bases between. This CDR3 is 15 amino acids long. CDR3 loop: CASSDSGVWNTEAFF. Here the CDR3 DNA reads TGCGCCAGCAGCGACTCGGGGGTCTGGAACACTGAAGCTTTCTTT.

V gene TRBV5-5 combines with J gene TRBJ1-3; D may be TRBD1 (5 bases). There are 17 residues in the CDR3. Trimming left V 2 bases short and J 0 bases short, with 15 bases between. CDR1 and CDR2 from the germline V gene are SGHKS and YYEKEE (reference sequence). CDR3 in DNA: TGTGCCAGCAGCTTCGGCAGGGAAGGTAGCTCTGGAAACACCATATATTTT. As protein: CASSFGREGSSGNTIYF. Drawing the rest from reference TRBV5-5 and TRBJ1-3, the complete variable domain is DAGVTQSPTHLIKTRGQQVTLRCSPISGHKSVSWYQQVLGQGPQFIFQYYEKEERGRGNFPDRFSARQFPNYSSELNVNALLLGDSALYLCASSFGREGSSGNTIYFGEGSWLTVV.

V usage is TRBV7-9 and J usage is TRBJ2-2; TRBD2 matches at 13 bases. The germline gives CDR1 SEHNR, CDR2 FQNEAQ (reference sequence). This CDR3 is 18 amino acids long. The V gene end was trimmed by 1 base and the J gene end by 3 bases; junction bases not matched to a gene: 5. The CDR3 here is CASSLGTSGSGDTGELFF. CDR3 in DNA: TGTGCCAGCAGCTTAGGGACTAGCGGGAGCGGAGACACCGGGGAGCTGTTTTTT.

The chain couples TRBV19 to TRBJ2-7; 10 nucleotides match TRBD2. Germline trimming cut 7 bases from V and 2 bases from J; bases unmatched to any gene: 5. The CDR3 is 14 residues long. Germline V CDR1 and CDR2: LNHDA, SQIVND (reference sequence). The CDR3 loop reads CASTPSGGPYEQYF. The CDR3 DNA follows: TGTGCCAGTACCCCTAGCGGGGGCCCCTACGAGCAGTACTTC.

The rearrangement joins TRBV6-1 to TRBJ2-7; D is ambiguous. The CDR3 covers 14 residues. The V and J ends lost 3 bases and 1 base respectively, with 10 bases between them. The germline V gene encodes CDR1 MNHNS and CDR2 SASEGT. The CDR3 here is CASSDPPYSYEQYF. The CDR3 DNA follows: TGTGCCAGCAGTGACCCTCCTTATTCCTACGAGCAGTACTTC.

This clone was seen a handful of times. The chain recombines TRBV5-1 with TRBJ1-3, with a tentative D call TRBD1 (5 bases). The CDR3 sequence is 14 residues long. From germline, CDR1 is SGHRS and CDR2 YFSETQ. V lost 1 base to trimming and J lost 5 bases, with 10 bases between them. In nucleotides, the CDR3 is TGCGCCAGCAGCTTGACCGACAGCCGAAACACCATATATTTT. Translated, it gives CASSLTDSRNTIYF.

Concerning this clone: Distinct nucleotide sequences in the sample also encode this CDR3. The CDR3 DNA reads as TGTGCCTGCCGACCTGGACAGGGGCCGCCGACCGGCTATGGCTACACCTTC. It translates to CACRPGQGPPTGYGYTF. This chain links TRBV30 with TRBJ1-2; 9 bases line up with TRBD1. Germline-derived CDR1 and CDR2 are GTSNPN and SVGIG (reference sequence). CDR3 size: 17 residues. Unmatched junction bases numbered 18, after V lost 6 bases and J lost 4 bases.

This sequence joins TRBV4-2 and TRBJ2-1; D not certain. With 0 bases removed from V and 0 bases from J, the gap between germline ends came to 6 bases. The CDR3 is 15 residues long. Germline loops: CDR1 LGHNA, CDR2 YNFKEQ. The CDR3 sequence is CASSQDSSSYNEQFF. The CDR3 DNA is TGTGCCAGCAGCCAAGATTCTAGCTCCTACAATGAGCAGTTCTTC.

In its sample, this clone was seen once. V and J are TRBV28 and TRBJ1-5, with D uncertain. Germline V gene sequence: CDR1 MDHEN, CDR2 SYDVKM. CDR3 length: 18 residues. Trimming took 5 bases from V and 1 from J, leaving 21 bases between them. The CDR3 DNA reads TGTGCCAGCAGTCGCCGCGATCGTTCCCTCGTCAGCAATCAGCCCCAGCATTTT. As protein: CASSRRDRSLVSNQPQHF.

This clone appeared a single time. This chain joins TRBV25-1 and TRBJ2-1, with TRBD2 matching 9 bases. CDR3 length equals 14 residues. Germline-derived CDR1 and CDR2 are MGHDK and SYGVNS. J was trimmed by 10 bases and V by 0 bases; bases with no gene match: 4. The CDR3 sequence: CASSEYRTSDEQFF. In nucleotides, the CDR3 is TGTGCCAGCAGTGAATACCGGACTAGCGACGAGCAGTTCTTC.